A selection of T cell receptor beta chains follows, all from one sample in a study of blood T cell repertoires in COVID-19. The protocol was immunoSEQ multiplex PCR, while the TCRdb copy is restricted to in-frame clones and leaves out a portion. This table has around 190,000 clones, around nine tenths appearing once. The source material was peripheral blood. The receptors originated from a man in his thirties or forties with acute or convalescent COVID-19. Both conserved end residues are part of each CDR3. A D gene is named only where the DNA matches it firmly. Clone size is not always given. Where it is, it says once, few, many or a class for expanded clones.

CDR3 protein: CASSYSLGGTEAFF; CDR3 DNA: TGTGCCAGCAGCTACTCTTTAGGGGGAACTGAAGCTTTCTTT; J gene: TRBJ1-1; D gene: NA; clone size: NA; V gene: TRBV5-5; CDR3 length: 14
CDR3 protein: CASSLSDRDLQHF; CDR3 DNA: TGTGCCAGCAGCCTTTCCGACAGGGACCTCCAGCATTTT; J gene: TRBJ1-5; D gene: TRBD1; clone size: NA; V gene: TRBV9; CDR3 length: 13
CDR3 protein: CASSESPPYGPQHF; CDR3 DNA: TGTGCCAGCAGTGAAAGCCCCCCCTATGGGCCCCAGCATTTT; J gene: TRBJ1-5; D gene: NA; clone size: NA; V gene: TRBV2; CDR3 length: 14
CDR3 protein: CASSVEQISGNTIYF; CDR3 DNA: TGTGCCAGCAGCGTAGAACAGATCTCTGGAAACACCATATATTTT; J gene: TRBJ1-3; D gene: NA; clone size: NA; V gene: TRBV9; CDR3 length: 15
CDR3 protein: CAWSVRTEGKQYF; CDR3 DNA: TGTGCCTGGAGTGTTAGGACGGAGGGGAAGCAGTACTTC; J gene: TRBJ2-7; D gene: NA; clone size: NA; V gene: TRBV30; CDR3 length: 13
CDR3 protein: CASSQGAGRNNEQFF; CDR3 DNA: TGTGCCAGCAGCCAAGGAGCGGGAAGAAACAATGAGCAGTTCTTC; J gene: TRBJ2-1; D gene: TRBD2; clone size: NA; V gene: TRBV3-1/TRBV3-2; CDR3 length: 15
CDR3 protein: CASSFRTGELFF; CDR3 DNA: TGTGCCAGCAGTTTCCGGACCGGGGAGCTGTTTTTT; J gene: TRBJ2-2; D gene: NA; clone size: NA; V gene: TRBV6-5; CDR3 length: 12
CDR3 protein: CASSFWATPSRAFF; CDR3 DNA: TGTGCCAGCAGCTTCTGGGCTACGCCCTCGCGAGCTTTCTTT; J gene: TRBJ1-1; D gene: NA; clone size: NA; V gene: TRBV13; CDR3 length: 14
CDR3 protein: CASSLVVGTRLTTGELFF; CDR3 DNA: TGCGCCAGCAGCTTGGTTGTAGGGACTAGATTAACGACCGGGGAGCTGTTTTTT; J gene: TRBJ2-2; D gene: TRBD2; clone size: NA; V gene: TRBV5-1; CDR3 length: 18
CDR3 protein: CSARENAEAFF; CDR3 DNA: TGCAGTGCTAGAGAGAATGCCGAGGCTTTCTTT; J gene: TRBJ1-1; D gene: NA; clone size: NA; V gene: TRBV20-1; CDR3 length: 11
CDR3 protein: CASTFSENTEAFF; CDR3 DNA: TGTGCCAGCACCTTCAGCGAGAACACTGAAGCTTTCTTT; J gene: TRBJ1-1; D gene: NA; clone size: NA; V gene: TRBV11-2; CDR3 length: 13
CDR3 protein: CATQGQSNTGELFF; CDR3 DNA: TGCGCCACCCAGGGACAGTCGAACACCGGGGAGCTGTTTTTT; J gene: TRBJ2-2; D gene: TRBD1; clone size: NA; V gene: TRBV10-2; CDR3 length: 14
CDR3 protein: CATSDRSPGRGSASEIYEQYF; CDR3 DNA: TGTGCCACCAGTGACCGATCCCCGGGACGGGGGTCGGCTAGCGAGATCTACGAGCAGTACTTC; J gene: TRBJ2-7; D gene: NA; clone size: NA; V gene: TRBV24-1; CDR3 length: 21
CDR3 protein: CASSLPLAGVGETQYF; CDR3 DNA: TGCGCCAGCAGCTTGCCGCTAGCGGGAGTCGGGGAGACCCAGTACTTC; J gene: TRBJ2-5; D gene: TRBD2; clone size: NA; V gene: TRBV5-1; CDR3 length: 16
CDR3 protein: CASSPGQVVLLAGELFF; CDR3 DNA: TGTGCCAGCAGCCCCGGACAGGTCGTATTATTGGCCGGGGAGCTGTTTTTT; J gene: TRBJ2-2; D gene: TRBD1; clone size: NA; V gene: TRBV5-8; CDR3 length: 17
CDR3 protein: CASSLRRRGVWGYTF; CDR3 DNA: TGTGCCAGCAGCCTAAGACGTCGGGGAGTATGGGGCTACACCTTC; J gene: TRBJ1-2; D gene: NA; clone size: NA; V gene: TRBV5-8; CDR3 length: 15
CDR3 protein: CASRLGRTGVNSYEQYF; CDR3 DNA: TGCGCCAGCAGACTGGGGCGGACAGGGGTCAACTCCTACGAGCAGTACTTC; J gene: TRBJ2-7; D gene: TRBD1; clone size: NA; V gene: TRBV5-1; CDR3 length: 17
CDR3 protein: CASSINRDKNTEAFF; CDR3 DNA: TGTGCCAGTAGTATTAACCGGGACAAGAACACTGAAGCTTTCTTT; J gene: TRBJ1-1; D gene: NA; clone size: NA; V gene: TRBV19; CDR3 length: 15
CDR3 protein: CSVPAGADTGELFF; CDR3 DNA: TGCAGCGTCCCGGCGGGAGCGGACACCGGGGAGCTGTTTTTT; J gene: TRBJ2-2; D gene: TRBD2; clone size: NA; V gene: TRBV29-1; CDR3 length: 14
CDR3 protein: CASSVSGGQVYEQYF; CDR3 DNA: TGTGCCAGCAGCGTCTCAGGGGGACAGGTTTACGAGCAGTACTTC; J gene: TRBJ2-7; D gene: TRBD1; clone size: NA; V gene: TRBV9; CDR3 length: 15
CDR3 protein: CASSKQGLINEQFF; CDR3 DNA: TGTGCCAGTAGCAAACAGGGTCTAATCAATGAGCAGTTCTTC; J gene: TRBJ2-1; D gene: NA; clone size: NA; V gene: TRBV19; CDR3 length: 14
CDR3 protein: CAISESTSLGHEQYF; CDR3 DNA: TGTGCCATCAGTGAGTCAACTAGTCTCGGCCACGAGCAGTACTTC; J gene: TRBJ2-7; D gene: NA; clone size: NA; V gene: TRBV10-3; CDR3 length: 15
CDR3 protein: CASSIWTGVSNEQFF; CDR3 DNA: TGTGCCAGTAGTATCTGGACAGGGGTAAGCAATGAGCAGTTCTTC; J gene: TRBJ2-1; D gene: TRBD1; clone size: NA; V gene: TRBV19; CDR3 length: 15
CDR3 protein: CASSKEPGQELGWHF; CDR3 DNA: TGTGCCAGCAGCAAGGAGCCGGGACAGGAACTAGGCTGGCATTTT; J gene: TRBJ1-5; D gene: NA; clone size: NA; V gene: TRBV21-1; CDR3 length: 15
CDR3 protein: CATSEAPGFFGNTIYF; CDR3 DNA: TGTGCCACCTCAGAGGCCCCCGGCTTCTTTGGAAACACCATATATTTT; J gene: TRBJ1-3; D gene: NA; clone size: NA; V gene: TRBV27; CDR3 length: 16
CDR3 protein: CASSEALRGGHRDRLRDGYTF; CDR3 DNA: TGTGCCAGCAGTGAAGCGCTCCGGGGAGGGCATCGGGACAGGCTGCGCGATGGCTACACCTTC; J gene: TRBJ1-2; D gene: TRBD1; clone size: NA; V gene: TRBV6-1; CDR3 length: 21
CDR3 protein: CASSLGGTYGYTF; CDR3 DNA: TGTGCCAGCAGCTTAGGGGGGACTTATGGCTACACCTTC; J gene: TRBJ1-2; D gene: NA; clone size: NA; V gene: TRBV7-9; CDR3 length: 13
CDR3 protein: CASTHLRGGSGEQYF; CDR3 DNA: TGTGCCAGCACCCATCTTCGAGGGGGATCGGGGGAGCAGTACTTC; J gene: TRBJ2-7; D gene: NA; clone size: NA; V gene: TRBV7-9; CDR3 length: 15
CDR3 protein: CASRRSVNSPLHF; CDR3 DNA: TGTGCCAGTCGTCGCTCAGTGAATTCACCCCTCCACTTT; J gene: TRBJ1-6; D gene: NA; clone size: NA; V gene: TRBV19; CDR3 length: 13
CDR3 protein: CASSPMSGFNEQFF; CDR3 DNA: TGCGCCAGCAGTCCGATGAGCGGGTTTAATGAGCAGTTCTTC; J gene: TRBJ2-1; D gene: NA; clone size: NA; V gene: TRBV23-1; CDR3 length: 14
CDR3 protein: CASSALAGGTDTQYF; CDR3 DNA: TGCGCCAGCAGTGCTCTAGCGGGGGGCACAGATACGCAGTATTTT; J gene: TRBJ2-3; D gene: TRBD2; clone size: NA; V gene: TRBV10-1; CDR3 length: 15
CDR3 protein: CASSGLVYEQYF; CDR3 DNA: TGTGCCAGCAGTGGACTAGTTTACGAGCAGTACTTC; J gene: TRBJ2-7; D gene: NA; clone size: NA; V gene: TRBV25-1; CDR3 length: 12
CDR3 protein: CASSPNLGQGVRNGYTF; CDR3 DNA: TGTGCCAGCAGTCCCAACCTCGGACAGGGAGTGAGGAATGGCTACACCTTC; J gene: TRBJ1-2; D gene: TRBD1; clone size: NA; V gene: TRBV27; CDR3 length: 17
CDR3 protein: CASSVQGSTDTQYF; CDR3 DNA: TGTGCCAGCAGTGTACAGGGAAGCACAGATACGCAGTATTTT; J gene: TRBJ2-3; D gene: NA; clone size: NA; V gene: TRBV6-4; CDR3 length: 14
CDR3 protein: CASSPQLKRSTDTQYF; CDR3 DNA: TGTGCCAGCAGCCCGCAACTGAAACGTAGCACAGATACGCAGTATTTT; J gene: TRBJ2-3; D gene: NA; clone size: NA; V gene: TRBV7-6; CDR3 length: 16
CDR3 protein: CASTSGTSGTDTQYF; CDR3 DNA: TGTGCCAGCACCTCCGGGACTAGCGGCACAGATACGCAGTATTTT; J gene: TRBJ2-3; D gene: TRBD2; clone size: NA; V gene: TRBV11-2; CDR3 length: 15
CDR3 protein: CASSGAGQGIGEQYF; CDR3 DNA: TGTGCCAGCAGTGGGGCGGGACAGGGAATTGGCGAGCAGTACTTC; J gene: TRBJ2-7; D gene: TRBD1; clone size: NA; V gene: TRBV9; CDR3 length: 15
CDR3 protein: CASSRVRDRDSPLHF; CDR3 DNA: TGTGCCAGTAGTAGGGTCCGGGACAGGGACTCACCCCTCCACTTT; J gene: TRBJ1-6; D gene: TRBD1; clone size: once; V gene: TRBV19; CDR3 length: 15
CDR3 protein: CASSQERTGMEAGELFF; CDR3 DNA: TGCGCCAGCAGCCAAGAAAGGACAGGGATGGAAGCCGGGGAGCTGTTTTTT; J gene: TRBJ2-2; D gene: TRBD1; clone size: NA; V gene: TRBV4-1; CDR3 length: 17
CDR3 protein: CASRPTGGASQPQHF; CDR3 DNA: TGCGCCAGCAGACCGACAGGGGGCGCGAGCCAGCCCCAGCATTTT; J gene: TRBJ1-5; D gene: TRBD1; clone size: NA; V gene: TRBV5-1; CDR3 length: 15
CDR3 protein: CAWTRARTDSNNSPLHF; CDR3 DNA: TGTGCCTGGACCCGTGCCCGGACAGATTCGAATAATTCACCCCTCCACTTT; J gene: TRBJ1-6; D gene: NA; clone size: NA; V gene: TRBV30; CDR3 length: 17
CDR3 protein: CAWRSGAAYEQYF; CDR3 DNA: TGTGCCTGGAGGTCAGGGGCAGCCTACGAGCAGTACTTC; J gene: TRBJ2-7; D gene: NA; clone size: NA; V gene: TRBV30; CDR3 length: 13
CDR3 protein: CAWSVRGRDSPLHF; CDR3 DNA: TGTGCCTGGAGTGTACGGGGGAGGGATTCACCCCTCCACTTT; J gene: TRBJ1-6; D gene: NA; clone size: NA; V gene: TRBV30; CDR3 length: 14
CDR3 protein: CASSLGLAGGQETQYF; CDR3 DNA: TGCGCCAGCAGCTTGGGACTAGCGGGAGGACAAGAGACCCAGTACTTC; J gene: TRBJ2-5; D gene: TRBD2; clone size: NA; V gene: TRBV5-1; CDR3 length: 16